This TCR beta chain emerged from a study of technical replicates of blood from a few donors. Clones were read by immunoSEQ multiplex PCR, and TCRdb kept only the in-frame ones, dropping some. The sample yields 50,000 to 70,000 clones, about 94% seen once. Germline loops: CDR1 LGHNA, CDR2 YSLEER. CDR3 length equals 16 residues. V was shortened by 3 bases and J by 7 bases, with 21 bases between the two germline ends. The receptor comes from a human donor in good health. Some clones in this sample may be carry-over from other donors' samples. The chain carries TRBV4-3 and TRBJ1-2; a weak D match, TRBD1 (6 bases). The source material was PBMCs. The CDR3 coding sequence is TGCGCCAGCAGCCAGGACTTTGGTGGGGGCCAGGGTGGCTACACCTTC. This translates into CASSQDFGGGQGGYTF.